The source of this T cell receptor beta chain is a study of blood T cell repertoires in COVID-19. On the study more broadly: Specimens from acute and convalescent COVID-19 originated in the United States, Italy and Spain.

Assay used: immunoSEQ multiplex PCR; TCRdb lists only in-frame clones, some missing. This table has about 240,000 clones, about nine tenths appearing once. A few counts support this clone. The germline gives CDR1 LGHDT, CDR2 YNNKEL (reference sequence). With V trimmed by 4 bases and J by 9 bases, 17 bases remained unmatched. The CDR3 length is 19 residues. What was sequenced was peripheral blood. This clonotype was sampled from a man aged 60-69 years who had recovered from COVID-19. The gene calls are TRBV3-1 (or the pseudogene TRBV3-2) and TRBJ2-5; 16 bases align to TRBD2. DNA of the CDR3: TGTGCCAGCAGCCTGTACCCGGGACTAGCGGGGGGGTCAAGAGTGGCCCAGTACTTC. Protein product: CASSLYPGLAGGSRVAQYF.